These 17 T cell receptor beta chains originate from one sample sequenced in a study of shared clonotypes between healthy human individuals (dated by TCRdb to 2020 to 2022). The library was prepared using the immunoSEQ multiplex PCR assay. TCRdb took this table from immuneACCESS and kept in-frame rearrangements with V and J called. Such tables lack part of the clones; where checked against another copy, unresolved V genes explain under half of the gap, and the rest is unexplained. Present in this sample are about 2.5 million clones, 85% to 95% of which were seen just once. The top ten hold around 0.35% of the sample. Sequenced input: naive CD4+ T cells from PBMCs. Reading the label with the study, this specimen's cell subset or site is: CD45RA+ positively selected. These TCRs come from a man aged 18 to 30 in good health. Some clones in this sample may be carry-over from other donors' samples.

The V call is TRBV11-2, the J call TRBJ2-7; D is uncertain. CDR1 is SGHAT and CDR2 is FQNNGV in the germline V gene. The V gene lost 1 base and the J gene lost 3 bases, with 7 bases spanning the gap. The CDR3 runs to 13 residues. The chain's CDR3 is CASSLGPYYEQYF. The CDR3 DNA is TGTGCCAGCAGCTTAGGCCCGTACTACGAGCAGTACTTC.

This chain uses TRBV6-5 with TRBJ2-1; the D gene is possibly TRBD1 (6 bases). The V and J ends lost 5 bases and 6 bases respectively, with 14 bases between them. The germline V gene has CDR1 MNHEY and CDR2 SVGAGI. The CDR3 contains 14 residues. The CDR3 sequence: CASSSLTGLNEQFF. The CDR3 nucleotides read TGTGCCAGCAGTAGCCTGACAGGACTCAATGAGCAGTTCTTC.

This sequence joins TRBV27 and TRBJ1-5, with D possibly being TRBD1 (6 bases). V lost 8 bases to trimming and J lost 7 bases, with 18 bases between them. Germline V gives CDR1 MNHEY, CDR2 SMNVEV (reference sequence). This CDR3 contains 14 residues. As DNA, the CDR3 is TGTGCCAGCCGCCCCGACAGGCTGGGGCAGCCCCAGCATTTT. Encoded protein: CASRPDRLGQPQHF.

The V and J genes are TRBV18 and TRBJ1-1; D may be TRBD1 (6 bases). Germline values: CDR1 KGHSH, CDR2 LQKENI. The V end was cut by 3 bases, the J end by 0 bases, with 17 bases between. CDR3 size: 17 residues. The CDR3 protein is CASSPSQGGLVNTEAFF. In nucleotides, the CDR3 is TGTGCCAGCTCACCGTCACAGGGTGGGTTGGTGAACACTGAAGCTTTCTTT.

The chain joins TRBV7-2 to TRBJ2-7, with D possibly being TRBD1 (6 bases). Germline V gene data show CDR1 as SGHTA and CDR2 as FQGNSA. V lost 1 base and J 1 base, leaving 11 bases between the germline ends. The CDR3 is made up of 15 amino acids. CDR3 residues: CASSLVWDNSYEQYF. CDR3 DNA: TGTGCCAGCAGCTTAGTATGGGACAATTCCTACGAGCAGTACTTC.

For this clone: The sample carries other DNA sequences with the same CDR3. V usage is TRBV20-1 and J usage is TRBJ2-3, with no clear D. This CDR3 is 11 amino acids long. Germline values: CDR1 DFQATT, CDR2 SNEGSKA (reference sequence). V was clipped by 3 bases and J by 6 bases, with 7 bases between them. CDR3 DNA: TGCAGTGCTAGGCCTGGGGATACGCAGTATTTT. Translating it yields CSARPGDTQYF.

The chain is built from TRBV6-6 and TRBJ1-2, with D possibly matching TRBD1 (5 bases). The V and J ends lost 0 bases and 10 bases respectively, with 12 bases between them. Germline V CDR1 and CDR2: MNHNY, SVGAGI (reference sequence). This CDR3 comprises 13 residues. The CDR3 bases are TGTGCCAGCAGTTACTCGACGGGCAGGGACTACACCTTC. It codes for CASSYSTGRDYTF.

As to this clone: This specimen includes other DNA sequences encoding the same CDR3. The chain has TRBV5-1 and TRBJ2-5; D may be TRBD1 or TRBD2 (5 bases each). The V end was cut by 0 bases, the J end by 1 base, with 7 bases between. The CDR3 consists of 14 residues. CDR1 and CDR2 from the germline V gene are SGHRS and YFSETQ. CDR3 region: CASSLGGSQETQYF. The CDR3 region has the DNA TGCGCCAGCAGCTTGGGGGGGAGCCAAGAGACCCAGTACTTC.

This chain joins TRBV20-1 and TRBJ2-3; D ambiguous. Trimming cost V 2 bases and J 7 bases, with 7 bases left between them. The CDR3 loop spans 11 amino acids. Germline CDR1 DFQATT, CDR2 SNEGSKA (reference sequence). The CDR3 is CSARSVNTQYF. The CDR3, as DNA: TGCAGTGCTAGAAGCGTAAATACGCAGTATTTT.

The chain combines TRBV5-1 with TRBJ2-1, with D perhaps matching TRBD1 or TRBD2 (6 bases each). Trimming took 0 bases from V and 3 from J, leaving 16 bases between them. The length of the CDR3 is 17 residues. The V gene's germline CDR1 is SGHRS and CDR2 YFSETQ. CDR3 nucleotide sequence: TGCGCCAGCAGCTTGGTCTCGGGGGCAGGGGTCTACAATGAGCAGTTCTTC. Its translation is CASSLVSGAGVYNEQFF.

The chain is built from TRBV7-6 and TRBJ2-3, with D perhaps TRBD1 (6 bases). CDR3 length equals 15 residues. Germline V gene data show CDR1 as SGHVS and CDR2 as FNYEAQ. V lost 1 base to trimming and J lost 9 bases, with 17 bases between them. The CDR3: CASSLDGGWANTQYF. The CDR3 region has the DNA TGTGCCAGCAGCTTAGATGGGGGCTGGGCGAACACGCAGTATTTT.

The CDR3 protein is CASRGDRGPKNIQYF. The CDR3 nucleotides read TGTGCCAGTAGGGGGGACAGAGGGCCCAAAAACATTCAGTACTTC. The chain links TRBV19 to TRBJ2-4; TRBD1 aligns across 7 bases. Trimming took 6 bases from V and 2 from J; bases not matched to a gene: 7. Germline assignment: CDR1 LNHDA and CDR2 SQIVND (reference sequence). The CDR3 is 15 residues long.

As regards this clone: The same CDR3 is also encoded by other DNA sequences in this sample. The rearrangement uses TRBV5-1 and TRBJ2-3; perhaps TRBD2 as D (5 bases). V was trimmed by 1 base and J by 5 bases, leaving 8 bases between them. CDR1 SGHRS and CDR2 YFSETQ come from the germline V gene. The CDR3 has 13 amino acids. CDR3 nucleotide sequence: TGCGCCAGCAGCTTGCGAGGGCTAGATACGCAGTATTTT. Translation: CASSLRGLDTQYF.

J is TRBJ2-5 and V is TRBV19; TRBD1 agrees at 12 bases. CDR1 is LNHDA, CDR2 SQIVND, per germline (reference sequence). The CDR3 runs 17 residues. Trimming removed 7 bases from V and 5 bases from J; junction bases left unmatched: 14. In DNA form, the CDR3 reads TGTGCCAGTACTGCTGGGAGGGGACAGGGGGCAGGGGAGACCCAGTACTTC. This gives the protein CASTAGRGQGAGETQYF.

The CDR3 DNA reads as TGTGCCAGCAGTTACACAGGGAGCCACGGAGATACGCAGTATTTT. It translates to CASSYTGSHGDTQYF. The chain carries TRBV6-6 and TRBJ2-3; possible D gene TRBD1, 6 bases. Trimming stripped 2 bases from V and 5 bases from J, with 14 bases between. The CDR3 totals 15 residues. Germline V gene data show CDR1 as MNHNY and CDR2 as SVGAGI (reference sequence).

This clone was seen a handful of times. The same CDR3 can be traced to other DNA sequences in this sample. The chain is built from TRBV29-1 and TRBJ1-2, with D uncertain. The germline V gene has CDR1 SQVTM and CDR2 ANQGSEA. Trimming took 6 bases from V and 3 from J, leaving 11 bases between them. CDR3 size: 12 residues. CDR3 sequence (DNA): TGCAGCGTCGTCGCAGGAGACTATGGCTACACCTTC. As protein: CSVVAGDYGYTF.

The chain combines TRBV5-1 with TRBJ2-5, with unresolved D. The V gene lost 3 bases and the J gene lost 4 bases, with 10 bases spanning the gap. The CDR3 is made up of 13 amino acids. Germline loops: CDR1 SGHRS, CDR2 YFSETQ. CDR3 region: CASSSQAPETQYF. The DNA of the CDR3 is TGCGCCAGCAGCTCACAAGCCCCAGAGACCCAGTACTTC.